This TCR beta chain was captured by sequencing in a study of beta chain features in type 1 diabetes. The length of the CDR3 is 16 residues. V shed 0 bases and J shed 0 bases, with 11 bases lying between them. Per the germline V gene, CDR1 is LNHNV and CDR2 is YYDKDF (reference sequence). The sequenced template was cDNA made from the entire isolated RNA. The repertoire was sequenced with immunoSEQ multiplex PCR; TCRdb's copy has only in-frame clones and lacks some. The sample has a few hundred thousand clones, about 19% seen once; the top ten hold 0.044%. The receptor was derived from a woman younger than 35 in good health. What was sequenced was naive CD4+ T cells from blood. J is TRBJ1-1 and V is TRBV15; D is perhaps TRBD1 (6 bases). CDR3 region: CATSRDRGAMNTEAFF. The CDR3 DNA follows: TGTGCCACCAGCAGAGATCGGGGGGCGATGAACACTGAAGCTTTCTTT.